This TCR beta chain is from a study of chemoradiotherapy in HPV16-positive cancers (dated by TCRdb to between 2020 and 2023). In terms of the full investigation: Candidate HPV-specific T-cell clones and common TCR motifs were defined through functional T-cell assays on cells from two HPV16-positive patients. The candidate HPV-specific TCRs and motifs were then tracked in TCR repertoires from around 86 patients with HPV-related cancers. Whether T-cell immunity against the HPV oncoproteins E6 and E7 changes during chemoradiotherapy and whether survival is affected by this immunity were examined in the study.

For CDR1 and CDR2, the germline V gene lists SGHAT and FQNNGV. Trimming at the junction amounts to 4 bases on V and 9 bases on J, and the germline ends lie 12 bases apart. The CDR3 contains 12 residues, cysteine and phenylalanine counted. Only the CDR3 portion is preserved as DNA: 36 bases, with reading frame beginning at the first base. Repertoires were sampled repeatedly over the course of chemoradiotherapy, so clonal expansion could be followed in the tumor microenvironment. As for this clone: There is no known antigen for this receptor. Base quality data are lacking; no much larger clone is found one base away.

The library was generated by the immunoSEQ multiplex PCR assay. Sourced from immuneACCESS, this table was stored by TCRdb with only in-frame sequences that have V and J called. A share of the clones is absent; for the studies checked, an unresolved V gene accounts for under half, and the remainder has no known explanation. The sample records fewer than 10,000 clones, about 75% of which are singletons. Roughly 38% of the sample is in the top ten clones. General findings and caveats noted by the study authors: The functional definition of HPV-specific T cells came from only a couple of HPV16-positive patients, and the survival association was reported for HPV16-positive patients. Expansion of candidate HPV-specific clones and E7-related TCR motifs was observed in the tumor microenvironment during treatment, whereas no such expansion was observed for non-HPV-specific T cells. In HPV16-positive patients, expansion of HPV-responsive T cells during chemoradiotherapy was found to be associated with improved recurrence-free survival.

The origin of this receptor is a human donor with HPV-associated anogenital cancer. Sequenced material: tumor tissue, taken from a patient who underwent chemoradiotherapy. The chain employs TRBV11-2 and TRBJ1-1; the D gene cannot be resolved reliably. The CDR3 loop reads CASSSLLRKAFF. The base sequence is TGTGCCAGCAGCTCTTTATTGAGGAAAGCTTTCTTT.